The TCR beta chain described here comes from a study of T cell responses to AZD1222 COVID-19 vaccine. Some clones are missing from TCRdb's copy, which holds only in-frame ones; the method was immunoSEQ multiplex PCR. Among about 110,000 clones listed, approximately 92% were seen once. A note on this clone: Antigen specificity is unknown.

V lost 3 bases and J lost 1; bases outside the gene matches: 1. CDR1 and CDR2 from the germline V gene are SGHNT and YYREEE (reference sequence). This CDR3 is 14 amino acids long. Findings of the study overall: Just a handful of AZD1222 recipients were seropositive at baseline. White British ancestry dominated among donors, who included more females, and clonal diversity was possibly underestimated.

The clonotype was recovered from an adult who received the AZD1222 COVID-19 vaccine. This specimen consisted of peripheral blood, obtained 28 days after the second AZD1222 dose. The genes are TRBV5-4 and TRBJ2-3; 8 positions agree with TRBD1. The CDR3 bases are TGTGCCAGCAGCTCGGACAGGGGCACAGATACGCAGTATTTT. Its protein product is CASSSDRGTDTQYF.